This entry describes one TCR beta chain. The record originates from a study of T cells in Graves' hyperthyroidism and ophthalmopathy. TCR beta CDR3 regions were amplified from RNA transcripts. A first-round RT-PCR of the TCR CDR3 used the HTBI primer set. TCRdb reprocessed the multiplex PCR reads via MiXCR and lists one record per CDR3 protein. The sample consists of 560,000 or so distinct CDR3 sequences, approximately 44% of them appearing once. Looked up from germline, CDR1 is LNHDA and CDR2 is SQIVND (reference sequence). Trimming at V came to 6 bases and at J to 6 bases, leaving 12 bases not matched to a gene. The CDR3 contains 17 residues.

The rearrangement uses TRBV19 and TRBJ1-5, with 12 bases lining up with TRBD1. This receptor was obtained from a woman younger than 30 with Graves' hyperthyroidism. Specimen: peripheral blood or thyroid tissue (not recorded which). DNA of the CDR3: TGTGCCAGTAGGATCAACTCGGGACAGGGGGCTGGTCAGCCCCAGCATTTT. This codes for CASRINSGQGAGQPQHF.